This entry lists 14 T cell receptor beta chains sequenced from one sample in a study of cytomegalovirus exposure and HLA in healthy donors. Researchers ran the PCR with 60 Vbeta and 13 Jbeta primers. TCRdb's copy holds only in-frame clones and misses some; the assay was immunoSEQ multiplex PCR. The sample has about 140,000 clones; around four fifths are singletons. Specimen: PBMCs. These receptors originate from a man younger than 45 in good health and CMV-seropositive.

The CDR3 DNA reads as TGTGCCAGCTCCACGGTCACTTTCCGAAGGGGCGGAGCCTACGAGCAGTACTTC. This encodes CASSTVTFRRGGAYEQYF. V gene TRBV27 combines with J gene TRBJ2-7; a possible D gene is TRBD1 (5 bases). The CDR3 extends over 18 amino acids. Trimming left V 8 bases short and J 2 bases short, with 28 bases between. Germline loops: CDR1 MNHEY, CDR2 SMNVEV (reference sequence).

The chain recombines TRBV7-3 with TRBJ2-2; D call uncertain. The ends were cut back, 1 base at V and 0 bases at J, with 9 bases in the middle. The CDR3 spans 16 residues. Germline lookup yields CDR1 SGHTA and CDR2 FQGTGA. CDR3 region: CASSLMGSPNTGELFF. In DNA form, the CDR3 reads TGTGCCAGCAGCTTAATGGGTAGCCCGAACACCGGGGAGCTGTTTTTT.

The V gene is TRBV7-2, the J gene TRBJ1-1; 7 bases align to TRBD1. The CDR3 extends over 15 amino acids. From germline, CDR1 is SGHTA and CDR2 FQGNSA. V trimming: 8 bases; J trimming: 1 base; junction bases outside the gene matches: 10. CDR3 DNA sequence: TGTGCCAGCGGGGTAGTCGGGACAGCGAACACTGAAGCTTTCTTT. Translation: CASGVVGTANTEAFF.

This CDR3 reads CASSPITGKWGSLNTEAFF. The CDR3 DNA sequence: TGTGCCAGCAGCCCAATCACAGGTAAATGGGGTTCTTTGAACACTGAAGCTTTCTTT. The chain couples TRBV28 to TRBJ1-1; tentatively, D is TRBD1 (5 bases). The V gene's germline CDR1 is MDHEN and CDR2 SYDVKM. CDR3 length: 19 residues. The V and J ends lost 6 bases and 0 bases respectively, with 26 bases between them.

This chain uses TRBV27 with TRBJ2-1; 7 bases match TRBD2. The CDR3 is 15 residues long. Germline-derived CDR1 and CDR2 are MNHEY and SMNVEV (reference sequence). V lost 6 bases and J lost 3; bases outside the gene matches: 8. DNA for the CDR3: TGTGCCAGCAGACTGAAGACTAGCTTCTACAATGAGCAGTTCTTC. It yields the protein CASRLKTSFYNEQFF.

The gene calls are TRBV7-9 and TRBJ1-2; D may be TRBD1 (6 bases). Trimming cost V 4 bases and J 7 bases, with 13 bases left between them. The V gene's germline CDR1 is SEHNR and CDR2 FQNEAQ (reference sequence). The CDR3 totals 13 residues. CDR3 DNA: TGTGCCAGCAGCTCTACCCCCAGGGGTGGCTACACCTTC. The encoded protein is CASSSTPRGGYTF.

The chain carries TRBV7-9 and TRBJ2-7; tentatively, D is TRBD1 (6 bases). V was shortened by 5 bases and J by 7 bases, with 21 bases between the two germline ends. The V gene's germline CDR1 is SEHNR and CDR2 FQNEAQ (reference sequence). The CDR3 is made up of 15 amino acids. The CDR3 bases are TGTGCCAGCAGCACTGGACAGAACCTCTTCGGGGAGCAGTACTTC. Its protein product is CASSTGQNLFGEQYF.

This chain joins TRBV29-1 and TRBJ2-2; TRBD1 agrees at 7 bases. This CDR3 is 11 amino acids long. With V trimmed by 4 bases and J by 16 bases, 9 bases remained unmatched. Germline V gene sequence: CDR1 SQVTM, CDR2 ANQGSEA. CDR3 DNA sequence: TGCAGCGTTGGTGAGGACAGGTTCGCGTTTTTT. This codes for CSVGEDRFAFF.

The rearrangement links TRBV10-3 to TRBJ1-1; 9 positions match TRBD1. V was pared by 6 bases and J by 6 bases, with 8 bases of the junction left unmatched. Germline loops: CDR1 ENHRY, CDR2 SYGVKD. This CDR3 spans 14 amino acids. The chain's CDR3 is CAISAGQGKAEAFF. The DNA for the CDR3 is TGTGCCATCAGCGCAGGACAGGGGAAGGCTGAAGCTTTCTTT.

The chain carries TRBV11-3 and TRBJ2-1, with 10 bases matching TRBD2. J gave up 1 base and V 1 base, and 7 bases lay outside the gene matches. From germline, CDR1 is SGHNT and CDR2 YENEEA. The CDR3 loop spans 18 amino acids. The CDR3 spells CASSLVSASGSSYNEQFF. CDR3 DNA sequence: TGTGCCAGCAGCTTAGTTAGTGCTAGCGGGAGTTCCTACAATGAGCAGTTCTTC. The full variable domain, completed using reference TRBV11-3 and TRBJ2-1, is EAGVVQSPRYKIIEKKQPVAFWCNPISGHNTLYWYLQNLGQGPELLIRYENEEAVDDSQLPKDRFSAERLKGVDSTLKIQPAELGDSAVYLCASSLVSASGSSYNEQFFGPGTRLTVL.

The chain is built from TRBV6-1 and TRBJ2-3, with TRBD2 matching over 10 bases. The CDR3 covers 15 residues. The germline V gene has CDR1 MNHNS and CDR2 SASEGT. With 6 bases clipped from V and 6 bases from J, the junction kept 9 bases outside the gene matches. The CDR3 bases are TGTGCCAGCAGGCCACTAGCGGGAAGATCGGATACGCAGTATTTT. Protein product: CASRPLAGRSDTQYF.

This clone was detected once. CDR3 loop: CAWSEAGYGYTF. The DNA for the CDR3 is TGTGCCTGGAGTGAAGCAGGGTATGGCTACACCTTC. This sequence joins TRBV30 and TRBJ1-2; a weak D match, TRBD1 (5 bases). The V gene's germline CDR1 is GTSNPN and CDR2 SVGIG (reference sequence). This CDR3 is built from 12 residues. V was trimmed by 1 base and J by 5 bases, leaving 8 bases between them. Complete variable domain (other parts from reference TRBV30 and TRBJ1-2): SQTIHQWPATLVQPVGSPLSLECTVEGTSNPNLYWYRQAAGRGLQLLFYSVGIGQISSEVPQNLSASRPQDRQFILSSKKLLLSDSGFYLCAWSEAGYGYTFGSGTRLTVV.

A single count supports this clone. The chain combines TRBV7-2 with TRBJ2-1, with TRBD2 matching over 11 bases. Germline CDR1 is SGHTA and CDR2 is FQGNSA. There are 15 residues in the CDR3. The junction had 5 bases not matched to a gene; V was cut back by 1 base and J by 9 bases. The CDR3 coding sequence is TGTGCCAGCAGCTTAGGGGTGGGACTAGCGGCTGAGCAGTTCTTC. Residues: CASSLGVGLAAEQFF.

The rearrangement uses TRBV19 and TRBJ1-6, with D unclear. The CDR3 length is 13 residues. Trimming took 7 bases from V and 7 from J, leaving 11 bases between them. CDR1 is LNHDA, CDR2 SQIVND, per germline (reference sequence). In DNA, the CDR3 is TGTGCCAGTACCGGGAGAGGGAATTCACCCCTCCACTTT. Protein: CASTGRGNSPLHF. Complete variable domain (other parts from reference TRBV19 and TRBJ1-6): DGGITQSPKYLFRKEGQNVTLSCEQNLNHDAMYWYRQDPGQGLRLIYYSQIVNDFQKGDIAEGYSVSREKKESFPLTVTSAQKNPTAFYLCASTGRGNSPLHFGNGTRLTVT.